These 20 T cell receptor beta chains originate from one sample sequenced in a study of blood T cell repertoires in COVID-19. The repertoire was sequenced with immunoSEQ multiplex PCR; TCRdb's copy has only in-frame clones and lacks some. The data hold about 82,000 clones, with around 80% observed a single time. The sequenced material came from peripheral blood. The receptors here all came from a woman aged 40 to 49 with active or convalescent COVID-19.

V and J are TRBV5-1 and TRBJ2-3, with TRBD1 identical over 9 bases. The CDR3 sequence is 15 residues long. V was pared by 1 base and J by 5 bases, with 5 bases of the junction left unmatched. The germline V gene encodes CDR1 SGHRS and CDR2 YFSETQ. The CDR3 DNA is TGCGCCAGCAGCTTGTACAGGGGGCAGGGAGATACGCAGTATTTT. The encoded protein is CASSLYRGQGDTQYF.

The chain links TRBV10-3 to TRBJ1-2; no reliable D call. Trimming removed 9 bases from V and 3 bases from J, with 14 bases in between. This CDR3 comprises 13 residues. The germline V gene encodes CDR1 ENHRY and CDR2 SYGVKD. CDR3 sequence: CAMTRGSYYGYTF. The CDR3 DNA follows: TGTGCCATGACTCGCGGGTCGTACTATGGCTACACCTTC.

The rearrangement links TRBV5-1 to TRBJ1-6; D unresolved. This CDR3 comprises 14 residues. The germline V gene has CDR1 SGHRS and CDR2 YFSETQ. V lost 1 base and J 7 bases, leaving 9 bases between the germline ends. DNA for the CDR3: TGCGCCAGCAGCTTGAGTCAGGCGAATTCACCCCTCCACTTT. Protein product: CASSLSQANSPLHF.

This clone was observed a handful of times. The chain links TRBV3-1 (or the pseudogene TRBV3-2) to TRBJ1-1; a weak D match, TRBD1 (6 bases). This CDR3 spans 14 amino acids. The V end lost 5 bases, the J end lost 2 bases, and 12 bases lay between the germline ends. Germline V gene data show CDR1 as LGHDT and CDR2 as YNNKEL (reference sequence). The CDR3 spells CASSTGQLNTEAFF. For the CDR3, the DNA is TGTGCCAGCAGCACTGGACAGTTAAACACTGAAGCTTTCTTT.

This clone was recorded only once. This chain links TRBV28 with TRBJ1-6; D perhaps matches TRBD1 (5 bases). The CDR3 is 16 residues long. Trimming took off 5 bases at V and 4 bases at J, with 15 bases between the two ends. Germline V lookup: CDR1 MDHEN, CDR2 SYDVKM. CDR3 nucleotide sequence: TGTGCCAGCAGTCCGGCCAAAGGGGCTTATAATTCACCCCTCCACTTT. It translates to CASSPAKGAYNSPLHF.

This chain joins TRBV4-1 and TRBJ2-5; TRBD1 matches 9 bases. The V and J ends lost 3 bases and 0 bases, in that order; junction bases with no gene match: 2. Germline V gene data show CDR1 as MGHRA and CDR2 as YSYEKL. The CDR3 spans 15 residues. The chain's CDR3 is CASSQGQGDQETQYF. The CDR3 nucleotides read TGCGCCAGCAGCCAGGGACAGGGTGACCAAGAGACCCAGTACTTC.

The rearrangement joins TRBV5-4 to TRBJ1-1; no firm D call. The CDR3 extends over 16 amino acids. Per the germline V gene, CDR1 is SGHNT and CDR2 is YYREEE (reference sequence). The germline V and J ends were trimmed by 2 bases and 0 bases, with 14 bases remaining between them. CDR3 bases: TGTGCCAGCAGCTTAGGTCAGGATGTTATGAACACTGAAGCTTTCTTT. Encoded protein: CASSLGQDVMNTEAFF.

The rearrangement links TRBV19 to TRBJ1-5, with D maybe TRBD1 (5 bases). The CDR3 is 15 residues long. V lost 7 bases to trimming and J lost 4 bases, with 17 bases between them. Looked up from germline, CDR1 is LNHDA and CDR2 is SQIVND (reference sequence). The CDR3 region is CASTVGPPGNQPQHF. For the CDR3, the DNA is TGTGCCAGTACCGTGGGGCCCCCTGGTAATCAGCCCCAGCATTTT.

V and J are TRBV28 and TRBJ1-4; perhaps TRBD1 as D (5 bases). CDR3 length: 15 residues. Germline V gene lookup returns CDR1 MDHEN and CDR2 SYDVKM. V was clipped by 5 bases and J by 10 bases, with 20 bases between them. The CDR3 loop is CASSIGSGDGGKLFF. CDR3 in DNA: TGTGCCAGCAGTATCGGTTCGGGGGATGGGGGAAAACTGTTTTTT.

The chain recombines TRBV2 with TRBJ1-1; 8 nucleotides align to TRBD1. Per germline, CDR1 SNHLY and CDR2 FYNNEI. Unmatched junction bases numbered 4, after V lost 3 bases and J lost 1 base. CDR3 length equals 15 residues. The CDR3 sequence: CASSEFRGQNTEAFF. The CDR3 DNA is TGTGCCAGCAGTGAGTTCAGGGGGCAGAACACTGAAGCTTTCTTT.

The chain uses TRBV5-1 and TRBJ2-1; 9 bases line up with TRBD1. Trimming took 4 bases from V and 7 from J; bases not matched to a gene: 6. The CDR3 extends over 14 amino acids. CDR1 is SGHRS and CDR2 is YFSETQ in the germline V gene. CDR3 protein: CASSPGQGINEQFF. The CDR3 DNA sequence: TGCGCCAGCAGCCCGGGACAGGGAATAAATGAGCAGTTCTTC.

In its sample, this clone was seen a few times. CDR3 coding DNA: TGTGCCAGCAGGACCGGACTAGCGGGACCCTACGAGCAGTACTTC. Amino acid sequence: CASRTGLAGPYEQYF. This chain joins TRBV28 and TRBJ2-7, with 12 bases identical to TRBD2. This CDR3 contains 15 residues. V shed 6 bases, J shed 2 bases, and the junction held 5 bases outside the gene matches. CDR1 MDHEN and CDR2 SYDVKM come from the germline V gene.

This chain connects TRBV10-2 to TRBJ2-7; 8 bases map to TRBD2. CDR1 and CDR2 from the germline V gene are WSHSY and SAAADI. V lost 0 bases to trimming and J lost 2 bases; unmatched junction nucleotides: 9. The CDR3 length is 17 residues. The CDR3 is CASSESSGAQTAYEQYF. The CDR3 DNA follows: TGCGCCAGCAGTGAGTCTAGCGGGGCCCAAACCGCCTACGAGCAGTACTTC.

The chain joins TRBV10-3 to TRBJ1-6, with 8 positions matching TRBD1. V lost 10 bases, J lost 1 base, and 3 bases stayed unmatched. CDR1 and CDR2 from the germline V gene are ENHRY and SYGVKD. This CDR3 comprises 14 residues. The CDR3 region is CATRGQSYNSPLHF. CDR3 sequence (DNA): TGTGCCACCAGGGGGCAATCCTATAATTCACCCCTCCACTTT.

This clone was picked up one time. The rearrangement joins TRBV18 to TRBJ2-2; 7 positions agree with TRBD2. This CDR3 has 15 amino acids. The V and J ends lost 3 bases and 0 bases, in that order; junction bases with no gene match: 1. Germline CDR1 reads KGHSH; CDR2 reads LQKENI. The CDR3 nucleotides are TGTGCCAGCTCACCGAGCGGGGCGAACACCGGGGAGCTGTTTTTT. It translates to CASSPSGANTGELFF.

Regarding this clone: This CDR3 is also generated by other DNA sequences in the sample. V is TRBV11-2 and J is TRBJ1-5, with unresolved D. V lost 5 bases and J lost 3, with 8 bases in between. Germline assignment: CDR1 SGHAT and CDR2 FQNNGV. The CDR3 has 13 amino acids. The CDR3 DNA reads TGTGCCAGCAGCCCAGGCCACAATCAGCCCCAGCATTTT. Protein sequence: CASSPGHNQPQHF.

J is TRBJ2-2 and V is TRBV5-4, with TRBD1 identical over 7 bases. The CDR3 spans 13 residues. Germline values: CDR1 SGHNT, CDR2 YYREEE (reference sequence). V lost 3 bases and J lost 5; bases outside the gene matches: 1. The DNA for the CDR3 is TGTGCCAGCAGCTGGGACAGTACCGGGGAGCTGTTTTTT. Amino acids: CASSWDSTGELFF.

V gene TRBV7-2 combines with J gene TRBJ2-1, with 7 bases aligning to TRBD2. The CDR3 totals 15 residues. After removal of 0 bases from V and 7 bases from J, the junction contained 6 bases not matched to a gene. CDR1 is SGHTA and CDR2 is FQGNSA in the germline V gene. The CDR3 sequence is CASSLAGGLGNEQFF. As DNA, the CDR3 is TGTGCCAGCAGCTTAGCGGGAGGGTTGGGGAATGAGCAGTTCTTC.

The genes are TRBV5-5 and TRBJ2-1; 8 positions agree with TRBD1. Germline loops: CDR1 SGHKS, CDR2 YYEKEE (reference sequence). Trimming at V came to 2 bases and at J to 4 bases, leaving 5 bases not matched to a gene. The CDR3 is 15 residues long. CDR3 loop: CASSFDGQGYNEQFF. CDR3 nucleotide sequence: TGTGCCAGCAGCTTCGATGGACAGGGATACAATGAGCAGTTCTTC.

J is TRBJ2-5 and V is TRBV18, with TRBD2 matching 7 bases. V shed 0 bases and J 3 bases; nucleotides not matched to a gene: 4. This CDR3 contains 15 residues. From germline, CDR1 is KGHSH and CDR2 LQKENI. The CDR3 DNA reads as TGTGCCAGCTCACCACCGTCTGGGAGGGAAGAGACCCAGTACTTC. Translation: CASSPPSGREETQYF.